In this sample, the clone carrying this TCR beta chain turned up a few times. Its antigen is unidentified. TCR cDNA was made by 5'RACE template switching, adding a universal primer site and UMIs. TCRdb fed the 5' RACE reads into MiXCR, producing one record per CDR3 protein. The repertoire includes 250,000 to 400,000 distinct CDR3 sequences, approximately 4% of them detected once, and 20% to 25% sits in the top ten. The data derive from a study of T cells after yellow fever vaccination. Study summary: The fractions with low cell numbers were processed using SMART-Seq v4 Ultra Low Input.

Findings of the study overall: Abundant contaminating clonotypes from the bulk population could appear in FACS-sorted repertoires.

The TCR was taken from a man between 18 and 35 years old who received the YFV17D yellow fever vaccine. Sample: PBMCs, taken 5 days after the yellow fever booster vaccination.

The CDR3 here is CASSLHSGGPPGNEQFF. DNA of the CDR3: TGTGCCAGCAGCTTACATAGCGGGGGCCCCCCGGGGAATGAGCAGTTCTTC. The chain recombines TRBV7-2 with TRBJ2-1; 9 bases are a match to TRBD2. Germline CDR1 and CDR2: SGHTA and FQGNSA. The J segment lost 7 bases and the V segment lost 2 bases, leaving 12 bases of the junction unmatched. The CDR3 is 17 residues long.